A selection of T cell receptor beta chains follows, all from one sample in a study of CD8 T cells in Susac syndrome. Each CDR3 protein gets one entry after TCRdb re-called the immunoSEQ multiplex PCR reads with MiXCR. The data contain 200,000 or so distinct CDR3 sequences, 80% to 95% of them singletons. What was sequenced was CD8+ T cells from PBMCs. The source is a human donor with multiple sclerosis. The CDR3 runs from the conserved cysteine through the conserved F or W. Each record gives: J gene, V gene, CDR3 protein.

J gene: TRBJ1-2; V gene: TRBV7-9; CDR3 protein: CASSPVGVYGYTF
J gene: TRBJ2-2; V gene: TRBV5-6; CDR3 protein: CASSPGWGTGELFF
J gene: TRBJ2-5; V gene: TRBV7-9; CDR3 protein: CASTWVGSQETQYF
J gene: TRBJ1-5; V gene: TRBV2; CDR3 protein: CASSRGRGNQPQHF
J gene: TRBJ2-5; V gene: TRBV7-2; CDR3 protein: CASSKGPYDKETQYF
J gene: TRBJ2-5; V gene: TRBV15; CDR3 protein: CATSRDYETQYF
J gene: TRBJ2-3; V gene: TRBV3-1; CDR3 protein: CASSQELAGSTDTQYF
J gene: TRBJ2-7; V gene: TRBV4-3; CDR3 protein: CASSQDRQTSPSYEQYF
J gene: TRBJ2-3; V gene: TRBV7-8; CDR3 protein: CASSLEGGRAGTQYF
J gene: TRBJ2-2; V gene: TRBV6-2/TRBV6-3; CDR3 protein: CASSYNTGELFF
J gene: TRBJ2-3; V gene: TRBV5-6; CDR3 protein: CASSLAADTQYF
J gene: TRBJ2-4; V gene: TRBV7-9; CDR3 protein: CASSSGGEEYF
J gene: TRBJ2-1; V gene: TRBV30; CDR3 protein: CAWSVSGSGPYNEQFF
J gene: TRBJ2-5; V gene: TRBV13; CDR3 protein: CASSSDRGETQYF
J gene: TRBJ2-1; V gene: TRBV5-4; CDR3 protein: CASSLGPSGSNEQFF
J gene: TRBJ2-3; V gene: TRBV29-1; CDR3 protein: CSVVLGNTDTQYF
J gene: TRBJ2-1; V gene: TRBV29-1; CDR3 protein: CSVRTSFNNEQFF
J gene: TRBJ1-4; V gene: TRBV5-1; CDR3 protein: CASSSSGQGGEKLFF
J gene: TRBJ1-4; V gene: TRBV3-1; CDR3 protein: CASSQVGGGDEKLFF
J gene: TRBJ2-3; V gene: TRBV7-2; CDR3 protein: CASSPHRAVLTDTQYF
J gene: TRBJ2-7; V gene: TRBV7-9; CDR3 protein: CASSRTGDDEQYF
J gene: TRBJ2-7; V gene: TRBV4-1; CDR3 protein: CASSQDMTAYEQYF
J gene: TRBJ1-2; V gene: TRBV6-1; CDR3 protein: CASSKARREVDYGYTF
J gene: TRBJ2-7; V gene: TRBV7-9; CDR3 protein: CASSFHGSFGDEQYF
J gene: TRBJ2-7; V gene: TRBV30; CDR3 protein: CAWSSTGGAYEQYF
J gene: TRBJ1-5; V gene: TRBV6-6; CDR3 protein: CASSRNQGATQPQHF
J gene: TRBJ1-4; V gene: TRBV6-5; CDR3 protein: CASSSTGVASEKLFF
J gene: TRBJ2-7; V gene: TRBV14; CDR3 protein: CASSSLLNSYEQYF
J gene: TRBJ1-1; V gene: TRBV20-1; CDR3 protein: CSARDLTGLNTEAFF
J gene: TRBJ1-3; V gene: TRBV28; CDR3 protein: CASSLGRNSGNTIYF
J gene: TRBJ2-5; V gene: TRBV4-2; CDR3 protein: CASSQGGTFETQYF
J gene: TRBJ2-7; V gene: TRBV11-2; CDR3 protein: CASRNGLAFTYEQYF
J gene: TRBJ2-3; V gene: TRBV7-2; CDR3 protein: CASSSRDRLPSTDTQYF
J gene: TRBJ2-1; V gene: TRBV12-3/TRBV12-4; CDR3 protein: CASTPSGRNSEQFF
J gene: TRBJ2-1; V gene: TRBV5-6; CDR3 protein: CASVGGTYNEQFF
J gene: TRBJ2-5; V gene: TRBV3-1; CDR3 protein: CASSQDLGVAQETQYF
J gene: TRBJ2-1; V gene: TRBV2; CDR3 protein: CASIGLAGFSYNEQFF
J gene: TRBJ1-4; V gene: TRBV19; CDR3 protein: CASSIGGANNEKLFF
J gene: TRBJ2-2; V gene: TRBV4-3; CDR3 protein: CASSQGAGAGGELFF
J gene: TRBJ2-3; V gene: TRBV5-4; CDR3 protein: CASSSPDRHTDTQYF
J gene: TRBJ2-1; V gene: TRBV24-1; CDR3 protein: CATSGREGAHNEQFF
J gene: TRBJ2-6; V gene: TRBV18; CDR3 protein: CASSRGQVSSGANVLTF
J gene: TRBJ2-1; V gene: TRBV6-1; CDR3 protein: CASSEGPRSNEQFF
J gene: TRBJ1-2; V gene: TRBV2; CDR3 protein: CASSEGGSTLLSYGYTF
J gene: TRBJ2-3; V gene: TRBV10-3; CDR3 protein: CAISQREGTTDTQYF
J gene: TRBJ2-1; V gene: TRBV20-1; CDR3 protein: CSARDLTGGDEQFF